Listed below are T cell receptor beta chains from one sample, sequenced in a study of Graves' ophthalmopathy and Graves' hyperthyroidism. Each CDR3 protein is one row after TCRdb ran MiXCR on the multiplex PCR reads. This sample has over 200,000 distinct CDR3 sequences, with 25% to 35% found just once. Sequenced sample: peripheral blood. The receptor set was obtained from a man aged 50 to 60 with Graves' ophthalmopathy. Each CDR3 is given with its conserved first and last residue. D genes are given only for firm matches. Where a row states a size, it is once, few, many or the class of an expanded clone; other rows omit it.

abundance: .; j_gene: TRBJ1-1; d_gene: TRBD1; v_gene: TRBV6-1; CDR3aa: CTSSPRGLLRRTIEAFF; CDR3nt: TGTACCAGCAGTCCAAGGGGGCTGCTCCGAAGGACGATTGAAGCTTTCTTT
abundance: many; j_gene: TRBJ1-1; d_gene: .; v_gene: TRBV20-1; CDR3aa: CSGEEGNTEAFF; CDR3nt: TGCAGTGGGGAGGAGGGGAACACTGAAGCTTTCTTT
abundance: .; j_gene: TRBJ2-7; d_gene: .; v_gene: TRBV11-2; CDR3aa: CASSLGWPRPSYEQYF; CDR3nt: TGTGCCAGCAGCTTAGGGTGGCCGAGGCCATCCTACGAGCAGTACTTC
abundance: many; j_gene: TRBJ2-3; d_gene: TRBD2; v_gene: TRBV6-1; CDR3aa: CASRAGLAESTDTQYF; CDR3nt: TGTGCCAGCAGGGCGGGACTAGCGGAGAGCACAGATACGCAGTATTTT
abundance: many; j_gene: TRBJ2-7; d_gene: .; v_gene: TRBV7-9; CDR3aa: CASSPTLYEQYF; CDR3nt: TGTGCCAGCAGCCCCACGTTATACGAGCAGTACTTC
abundance: .; j_gene: TRBJ2-5; d_gene: .; v_gene: TRBV6-2/TRBV6-3; CDR3aa: CASSSTPGLSYKETQYF; CDR3nt: TGTGCCAGCAGTTCTACTCCCGGGCTGAGTTACAAAGAGACCCAGTACTTC
abundance: many; j_gene: TRBJ2-7; d_gene: .; v_gene: TRBV29-1; CDR3aa: CSVEGGRGEAEGEQYF; CDR3nt: TGCAGCGTTGAAGGTGGCAGGGGTGAAGCCGAGGGCGAGCAGTACTTC
abundance: .; j_gene: TRBJ1-1; d_gene: .; v_gene: TRBV27; CDR3aa: CASRPISALNTEAFF; CDR3nt: TGTGCCAGCAGACCAATATCAGCCCTGAACACTGAAGCTTTCTTT
abundance: many; j_gene: TRBJ2-5; d_gene: .; v_gene: TRBV6-1; CDR3aa: CASKMDYLGETQYF; CDR3nt: TGTGCCAGCAAAATGGACTACCTCGGGGAGACCCAGTACTTC
abundance: many; j_gene: TRBJ2-5; d_gene: .; v_gene: TRBV30; CDR3aa: CAWSPTRVQETQYF; CDR3nt: TGTGCCTGGAGTCCAACTAGGGTCCAAGAGACCCAGTACTTC
abundance: many; j_gene: TRBJ2-7; d_gene: TRBD1; v_gene: TRBV12-3/TRBV12-4; CDR3aa: CASSLAGQGVYEQYF; CDR3nt: TGTGCCAGCAGTTTAGCCGGACAGGGGGTCTACGAGCAGTACTTC
abundance: many; j_gene: TRBJ2-7; d_gene: TRBD1; v_gene: TRBV24-1; CDR3aa: CATSDSGTGDYEQYF; CDR3nt: TGTGCCACCAGTGACTCCGGGACAGGAGACTACGAGCAGTACTTC
abundance: many; j_gene: TRBJ1-3; d_gene: TRBD1; v_gene: TRBV6-1; CDR3aa: CASSTGVSGNTVYF; CDR3nt: TGTGCCAGCAGTACAGGGGTATCTGGAAACACCGTATATTTT
abundance: .; j_gene: TRBJ2-7; d_gene: .; v_gene: TRBV6-2/TRBV6-3; CDR3aa: CASSLGPQQYF; CDR3nt: TGTGCCAGCAGTCTCGGGCCCCAGCAGTACTTC
abundance: many; j_gene: TRBJ2-5; d_gene: TRBD2; v_gene: TRBV12-3/TRBV12-4; CDR3aa: CASSPGTSGRLGETQYF; CDR3nt: TGTGCCAGCAGTCCCGGGACTAGCGGGAGGTTGGGAGAGACCCAGTACTTC
abundance: many; j_gene: TRBJ2-7; d_gene: .; v_gene: TRBV28; CDR3aa: CASSSTGEGSLEQYF; CDR3nt: TGTGCCAGCAGTTCAACAGGGGAGGGGAGCCTCGAGCAGTACTTC
abundance: .; j_gene: TRBJ2-7; d_gene: .; v_gene: TRBV19; CDR3aa: CASSFNGQSSYEQYF; CDR3nt: TGTGCCAGTAGTTTTAACGGACAGAGCTCCTACGAGCAGTACTTC
abundance: many; j_gene: TRBJ1-1; d_gene: .; v_gene: TRBV6-5; CDR3aa: CASSYSGRGQGTEAFF; CDR3nt: TGTGCCAGCAGTTACTCTGGGCGGGGGCAGGGCACTGAAGCTTTCTTT
abundance: many; j_gene: TRBJ2-7; d_gene: TRBD2; v_gene: TRBV18; CDR3aa: CASSPVGGINEQYF; CDR3nt: TGTGCCAGCTCACCCGTCGGGGGGATAAACGAGCAGTACTTC
abundance: many; j_gene: TRBJ2-5; d_gene: TRBD1; v_gene: TRBV25-1; CDR3aa: CATTERTGQYF; CDR3nt: TGTGCCACCACAGAAAGGACAGGGCAGTACTTC
abundance: many; j_gene: TRBJ1-6; d_gene: .; v_gene: TRBV27; CDR3aa: CASSLSRNSPLHF; CDR3nt: TGTGCCAGCAGTTTATCGCGAAATTCACCCCTCCACTTT
abundance: many; j_gene: TRBJ2-7; d_gene: TRBD1; v_gene: TRBV27; CDR3aa: CASSWTGISYEQYF; CDR3nt: TGTGCCAGCAGTTGGACAGGGATCTCCTACGAGCAGTACTTC
abundance: many; j_gene: TRBJ2-7; d_gene: .; v_gene: TRBV2; CDR3aa: CASKGYSYEQYF; CDR3nt: TGTGCCAGCAAAGGGTACTCCTACGAGCAGTACTTC
abundance: .; j_gene: TRBJ2-2; d_gene: .; v_gene: TRBV20-1; CDR3aa: CSAEKSGYTGELFF; CDR3nt: TGCAGTGCCGAAAAGAGTGGTTACACCGGGGAGCTGTTTTTT
abundance: .; j_gene: TRBJ2-7; d_gene: TRBD2; v_gene: TRBV7-2; CDR3aa: CASSLVVGGLYEQYF; CDR3nt: TGTGCCAGCAGCTTAGTGGTGGGAGGGCTCTACGAGCAGTACTTC
abundance: few; j_gene: TRBJ1-2; d_gene: .; v_gene: TRBV2; CDR3aa: CASSEEGSDVGYGYTF; CDR3nt: TGTGCCAGCAGTGAAGAGGGTTCCGACGTGGGCTATGGCTACACCTTC
abundance: few; j_gene: TRBJ1-2; d_gene: TRBD1; v_gene: TRBV12-3/TRBV12-4; CDR3aa: CASSSPGTGYGYTF; CDR3nt: TGTGCCAGCAGTTCTCCCGGGACAGGGTATGGCTACACCTTC
abundance: .; j_gene: TRBJ2-5; d_gene: .; v_gene: TRBV12-3/TRBV12-4; CDR3aa: CASSENGETQYF; CDR3nt: TGTGCCAGCAGTGAAAACGGAGAGACCCAGTACTTC
abundance: .; j_gene: TRBJ2-4; d_gene: .; v_gene: TRBV7-8; CDR3aa: CASSLVASRNIQYF; CDR3nt: TGTGCCAGCAGCTTAGTGGCCAGCAGAAACATTCAGTACTTC
abundance: .; j_gene: TRBJ1-1; d_gene: TRBD1; v_gene: TRBV10-3; CDR3aa: CANRGQMNTEAFF; CDR3nt: TGTGCCAACCGGGGACAGATGAACACTGAAGCTTTCTTT
abundance: many; j_gene: TRBJ1-1; d_gene: .; v_gene: TRBV6-2/TRBV6-3; CDR3aa: CASRDGGNTEAFF; CDR3nt: TGTGCCAGCAGAGACGGTGGGAACACTGAAGCTTTCTTT
abundance: .; j_gene: TRBJ1-1; d_gene: .; v_gene: TRBV11-3; CDR3aa: CASSLDQSDTEAFF; CDR3nt: TGTGCCAGCAGCTTAGATCAAAGCGACACTGAAGCTTTCTTT
abundance: many; j_gene: TRBJ2-5; d_gene: TRBD2; v_gene: TRBV24-1; CDR3aa: CATSFAGEETQYF; CDR3nt: TGTGCCACCAGTTTCGCGGGGGAAGAGACCCAGTACTTC
abundance: many; j_gene: TRBJ2-2; d_gene: TRBD2; v_gene: TRBV15; CDR3aa: CATSREGLPTGELFF; CDR3nt: TGTGCCACCAGCAGAGAGGGACTACCCACCGGGGAGCTGTTTTTT
abundance: .; j_gene: TRBJ1-2; d_gene: TRBD1; v_gene: TRBV12-3/TRBV12-4; CDR3aa: CASSLLGQGTYGYTF; CDR3nt: TGTGCCAGCAGTCTGCTTGGACAGGGGACCTATGGCTACACCTTC
abundance: .; j_gene: TRBJ2-5; d_gene: .; v_gene: TRBV6-1; CDR3aa: CASPSVGGRLAQETQYF; CDR3nt: TGTGCCAGCCCGTCCGTGGGGGGACGACTGGCGCAAGAGACCCAGTACTTC
abundance: .; j_gene: TRBJ1-5; d_gene: .; v_gene: TRBV12-3/TRBV12-4; CDR3aa: CATGDGGQPQHF; CDR3nt: TGTGCCACCGGGGACGGGGGGCAGCCCCAGCATTTT
abundance: many; j_gene: TRBJ2-2; d_gene: .; v_gene: TRBV5-4; CDR3aa: CASSRDVNTGELFF; CDR3nt: TGTGCCAGCAGCCGGGACGTTAACACCGGGGAGCTGTTTTTT
abundance: few; j_gene: TRBJ2-6; d_gene: .; v_gene: TRBV12-3/TRBV12-4; CDR3aa: CASRPPSGANVLTF; CDR3nt: TGTGCCAGCAGACCACCCTCTGGGGCCAACGTCCTGACTTTC
abundance: many; j_gene: TRBJ1-1; d_gene: TRBD1; v_gene: TRBV6-5; CDR3aa: CASSSRTGGNTEAFF; CDR3nt: TGTGCCAGCAGTTCCCGGACAGGGGGTAACACTGAAGCTTTCTTT
abundance: .; j_gene: TRBJ2-5; d_gene: .; v_gene: TRBV6-1; CDR3aa: CASSETTLLKETQYF; CDR3nt: TGTGCCAGCAGTGAGACGACTCTTTTGAAGGAGACCCAGTACTTC